This T cell receptor (beta chain) was captured in a study of OX40 agonist ivuxolimab in advanced cancers. Measured with immunoSEQ multiplex PCR; TCRdb has only the in-frame clones, and not every one. The data hold tens of thousands of clones, with 86% observed a single time. Trimming took off 3 bases at V and 5 bases at J, with 11 bases between the two ends. This CDR3 has 14 residues. Germline assignment: CDR1 KGHSH and CDR2 LQKENI. The chain combines TRBV18 with TRBJ1-5; D is ambiguous. The sample in question was CD4+ or CD8+ T cells sorted from blood, obtained in a trial of the OX40 agonist ivuxolimab. The clonotype originates from an adult with an advanced solid tumor such as melanoma, head and neck, liver or kidney cancer. CDR3 protein: CASSPGLRDQPQHF. CDR3 nucleotides: TGTGCCAGCTCACCGGGGTTAAGGGATCAGCCCCAGCATTTT. Variable domain in full (rest from reference TRBV18 and TRBJ1-5): NAGVMQNPRHLVRRRGQEARLRCSPMKGHSHVYWYRQLPEEGLKFMVYLQKENIIDESGMPKERFSAEFPKEGPSILRIQQVVRGDSAAYFCASSPGLRDQPQHFGDGTRLSIL.